This TCR beta chain was captured by sequencing in a study of blood T cell repertoires in COVID-19. Study-wide background: Acute-phase and convalescent COVID-19 samples originated in the United States, Italy and Spain. T cells, B-cell-depleted T cells, or PBMCs provided the cDNA or gDNA that served as material.

This clone was found once. How the authors handled the data: Estimated nucleated cell counts came from reference gene primer amplification. Measured with immunoSEQ multiplex PCR; TCRdb has only the in-frame clones, and not every one. V, J and clone size are those of that table, while D and trimming were read from the DNA. The data contain about 210,000 clones, about 82% of them singletons. Trimming took 4 bases from V and 5 from J, leaving 14 bases between them. Germline assignment: CDR1 KGHDR and CDR2 SFDVKD. This CDR3 has 15 amino acids. Individuals aged roughly 18 to 95 years were recruited from about two dozen US areas.

Sequences were obtained from PBMCs or T cells enriched from blood (not recorded which). The rearrangement links TRBV24-1 to TRBJ1-5; a possible D gene is TRBD1 (6 bases). The sequence was obtained from a man aged 40-50 years with acute COVID-19. CDR3 bases: TGTGCCACCAGTGAGAACAGGGCCGTGGATCAGCCCCAGCATTTT. This codes for CATSENRAVDQPQHF.